The 32 T cell receptor beta chains below all came from one sample that was sequenced in a study of Ad26.COV2.S vaccination and SARS-CoV-2 variants (dated by TCRdb to 2020 to 2023). This specimen's treatment or condition label, per the study, means: around 19 received Ad26.COV2.S at low or high dose, single or two shots; 5 received placebo; per-sample allocation not given. For vaccine and placebo recipients, repertoires were sequenced using samples collected on day 63 after the first injection. Receptor libraries were prepared by the immunoSEQ multiplex PCR assay. TCRdb's version of the immuneACCESS table is confined to in-frame rearrangements and falls short of the full clone set. An unresolved V gene accounts for under half of the shortfall where checked; the remainder is of unknown origin. The sample table contains about half a million clones; only one count was recorded for roughly nine tenths of them. The top ten clonotypes cover about 1.5% of the sample.

The sample in question was peripheral blood, obtained in a trial of Ad26.COV2.S vaccine versus placebo. The receptors were sampled from a person between 18 and 60 years old who received the Ad26.COV2.S COVID-19 vaccine or a placebo.

J is TRBJ2-7 and V is TRBV28; perhaps D is TRBD1 or TRBD2 (5 bases each). The ends were cut back, 6 bases at V and 7 bases at J, with 22 bases in the middle. Germline lookup yields CDR1 MDHEN and CDR2 SYDVKM. The CDR3 contains 15 residues. This CDR3 reads CASRDSPGRSGEQYF. The CDR3 region has the DNA TGTGCCAGCAGAGATTCCCCGGGACGGTCGGGGGAGCAGTACTTC.

This clone has just one count. The DNA for the CDR3 is TGTGCCAGCAGCTTAGGTTCTAGCGGGGGGCACCAAGAGACCCAGTACTTC. Protein sequence: CASSLGSSGGHQETQYF. The chain joins TRBV11-2 to TRBJ2-5; 11 bases match TRBD2. The ends lost 1 base at V and 0 bases at J; junction bases unmatched: 4. Per germline, CDR1 SGHAT and CDR2 FQNNGV. The CDR3 runs to 17 residues.

V is TRBV28 and J is TRBJ2-7; TRBD1 might be the D (6 bases). CDR1 MDHEN and CDR2 SYDVKM come from the germline V gene. Trimming left V 3 bases short and J 4 bases short, with 13 bases between. The CDR3 length is 14 residues. CDR3 loop: CASSFPGVPYEQYF. CDR3 sequence (DNA): TGTGCCAGCAGTTTTCCAGGGGTGCCTTACGAGCAGTACTTC.

This clone appeared a single time. The chain employs TRBV6-5 and TRBJ2-2; 8 bases map to TRBD2. The CDR3 is 15 residues long. Germline loops: CDR1 MNHEY, CDR2 SVGAGI. After removal of 8 bases from V and 4 bases from J, the junction contained 9 bases not matched to a gene. CDR3 nucleotide sequence: TGTGCCAGCCAGTCGGCTAGCGGGCCCACCGGGGAGCTGTTTTTT. This encodes CASQSASGPTGELFF.

The chain joins TRBV3-1 (or the pseudogene TRBV3-2) to TRBJ2-4; weak D call: TRBD1 (5 bases). The CDR3 totals 16 residues. In germline, CDR1 is LGHDT, CDR2 YNNKEL (reference sequence). V gave up 1 base and J gave up 0 bases, with 10 bases separating them. The CDR3 is CASSQGPGIAKNIQYF. The CDR3 DNA reads TGTGCCAGCAGCCAAGGTCCAGGGATAGCCAAAAACATTCAGTACTTC.

J is TRBJ1-1 and V is TRBV7-9, with D possibly TRBD1 on 6 matching bases. V was pared by 4 bases and J by 3 bases, with 15 bases between. The CDR3 covers 15 residues. Germline assignment: CDR1 SEHNR and CDR2 FQNEAQ (reference sequence). The DNA of the CDR3 is TGTGCCAGCAGCTCTTACAGGGAGGGGGACACTGAAGCTTTCTTT. It translates to CASSSYREGDTEAFF.

The count of this clone is one. This rearrangement joins TRBV7-3 to TRBJ1-1; D ambiguous. CDR1 is SGHTA and CDR2 is FQGTGA in the germline V gene. With 3 bases removed from V and 6 bases from J, the gap between germline ends came to 17 bases. The CDR3 contains 15 residues. The CDR3 loop is CASSFGPLKGSEAFF. Here the CDR3 DNA reads TGTGCCAGCAGCTTCGGCCCTCTGAAGGGCTCTGAAGCTTTCTTT.

The rearrangement joins TRBV5-1 to TRBJ2-1; 9 bases map to TRBD1. With 7 bases clipped from V and 2 bases from J, the junction kept 7 bases outside the gene matches. The CDR3 is 15 residues long. Germline V lookup: CDR1 SGHRS, CDR2 YFSETQ. The CDR3 sequence is CASGPGQGPYNEQFF. CDR3 nucleotide sequence: TGCGCCAGCGGGCCGGGACAGGGTCCCTACAATGAGCAGTTCTTC.

The gene calls are TRBV28 and TRBJ2-7; TRBD2 is a possible D gene (5 bases). The CDR3 loop spans 14 amino acids. Germline loops: CDR1 MDHEN, CDR2 SYDVKM. The V and J ends lost 5 bases and 2 bases respectively, with 13 bases between them. The DNA of the CDR3 is TGTGCCAGCAGTCCTTTGAGGGAAACCTACGAGCAGTACTTC. This sequence encodes CASSPLRETYEQYF. The full variable domain, with the rest looked up from reference TRBV28 and TRBJ2-7, is DVKVTQSSRYLVKRTGEKVFLECVQDMDHENMFWYRQDPGLGLRLIYFSYDVKMKEKGDIPEGYSVSREKKERFSLILESASTNQTSMYLCASSPLRETYEQYFGPGTRLTVT.

The V gene is TRBV19, the J gene TRBJ1-6, with 7 bases aligning to TRBD1. Trimming took 4 bases from V and 1 from J; bases not matched to a gene: 1. The CDR3 is 15 amino acids. From germline, CDR1 is LNHDA and CDR2 SQIVND (reference sequence). CDR3 bases: TGTGCCAGTAGTACAGGGGGATCCTATAATTCACCCCTCCACTTT. Its protein product is CASSTGGSYNSPLHF.

This chain links TRBV7-2 with TRBJ2-2; TRBD1 agrees at 7 bases. CDR1 is SGHTA, CDR2 FQGNSA, per germline. V dropped 4 bases and J dropped 2; count of bases not matched to a gene: 13. The CDR3 has 18 residues. The CDR3 loop is CASSWVPRQGTNTGELFF. CDR3 DNA: TGTGCCAGCAGCTGGGTCCCGCGACAGGGTACCAACACCGGGGAGCTGTTTTTT.

V is TRBV7-2 and J is TRBJ1-1; no firm D call. CDR3 length equals 15 residues. V was cut by 2 bases and J by 4 bases, with 14 bases left in between. Germline V gene lookup returns CDR1 SGHTA and CDR2 FQGNSA. The CDR3 DNA reads TGTGCCAGCAGCTTAAGGCGGGGTGTGGGCACTGAAGCTTTCTTT. Its protein product is CASSLRRGVGTEAFF.

This chain joins TRBV20-1 and TRBJ2-1; maybe TRBD2 (7 bases). The CDR3 length is 14 residues. Germline loops: CDR1 DFQATT, CDR2 SNEGSKA (reference sequence). V was shortened by 3 bases and J by 6 bases, with 15 bases between the two germline ends. The CDR3 here is CSASLAGAFNEQFF. The CDR3 nucleotides are TGCAGTGCTAGTTTGGCGGGGGCCTTCAATGAGCAGTTCTTC.

The rearrangement joins TRBV21-1 to TRBJ1-3. TRBV21-1 is annotated as a pseudogene. The CDR3 spans 15 residues. The CDR3 nucleotides read TGTGCCAGCAGCCTGAGCGGGCGAACTGGAAACACCATATATTTT. Amino acid sequence: CASSLSGRTGNTIYF.

This rearrangement joins TRBV6-5 to TRBJ1-3; 7 bases agree with TRBD1. Losses at the gene ends were 0 bases for V and 5 bases for J; bases not matched to a gene: 4. The CDR3 contains 15 residues. Germline V lookup: CDR1 MNHEY, CDR2 SVGAGI. In DNA form, the CDR3 reads TGTGCCAGCAGTTACTCGAACAGGGGCAGAAACACCATATATTTT. The encoded protein is CASSYSNRGRNTIYF.

CDR3 residues: CASSLGASGRTGELFF. In DNA form, the CDR3 reads TGTGCCAGCAGTTTAGGGGCTAGCGGGAGAACCGGGGAGCTGTTTTTT. The chain uses TRBV28 and TRBJ2-2; 10 bases agree with TRBD2. The ends lost 2 bases at V and 5 bases at J; junction bases unmatched: 5. The CDR3 covers 16 residues. The germline CDR1 and CDR2 sequences are MDHEN and SYDVKM.

This clone was detected once. V gene TRBV4-2 combines with J gene TRBJ2-1; a possible D gene is TRBD2 (7 bases). V was cut by 3 bases and J by 2 bases, with 11 bases left in between. Germline CDR1 is LGHNA and CDR2 is YNFKEQ. The CDR3 covers 15 residues. CDR3 DNA sequence: TGTGCCAGCAGCCATAGGGGGGGGACCTACAATGAGCAGTTCTTC. Protein sequence: CASSHRGGTYNEQFF.

V gene TRBV4-1 combines with J gene TRBJ1-6; tentatively, D is TRBD1 (5 bases). Germline V gene data show CDR1 as MGHRA and CDR2 as YSYEKL. Deletions cut 0 bases from V and 10 bases from J, with 13 bases between. The CDR3 spans 15 residues. The CDR3 sequence: CASSQDRTWGSPLHF. CDR3 DNA: TGCGCCAGCAGCCAAGATCGTACTTGGGGCTCACCCCTCCACTTT.

V usage is TRBV5-5 and J usage is TRBJ2-2; a weak D match, TRBD1 (5 bases). Germline values: CDR1 SGHKS, CDR2 YYEKEE (reference sequence). The CDR3 length is 15 residues. V gave up 3 bases and J gave up 4 bases, with 13 bases separating them. The CDR3 DNA is TGTGCCAGCAGCTCGGACACGCTACGCACCGGGGAGCTGTTTTTT. Its translation is CASSSDTLRTGELFF.

The chain uses TRBV30 and TRBJ2-2, with unresolved D. The CDR3 spans 15 residues. Germline lookup yields CDR1 GTSNPN and CDR2 SVGIG (reference sequence). Trimming stripped 4 bases from V and 3 bases from J, with 15 bases between. The CDR3, as DNA: TGTGCCTGGACAGCCGAAAGTGGGCACACCGGGGAGCTGTTTTTT. This sequence encodes CAWTAESGHTGELFF. The variable domain in full, completed from reference TRBV30 and TRBJ2-2, reads SQTIHQWPATLVQPVGSPLSLECTVEGTSNPNLYWYRQAAGRGLQLLFYSVGIGQISSEVPQNLSASRPQDRQFILSSKKLLLSDSGFYLCAWTAESGHTGELFFGEGSRLTVL.

The rearrangement uses TRBV6-5 and TRBJ2-4, with TRBD2 as a possible D gene (6 bases). Trimming cost V 0 bases and J 7 bases, with 10 bases left between them. The CDR3 has 14 residues. In germline, CDR1 is MNHEY, CDR2 SVGAGI. This CDR3 is CASSYSAGRNIQYF. The CDR3 DNA reads as TGTGCCAGCAGTTACTCAGCAGGGAGGAACATTCAGTACTTC.

The V gene is TRBV7-9, the J gene TRBJ2-1, with 9 bases that match TRBD2. The CDR3 runs to 15 residues. Germline V gene lookup returns CDR1 SEHNR and CDR2 FQNEAQ (reference sequence). The V gene end was trimmed by 3 bases and the J gene end by 6 bases; junction bases not matched to a gene: 6. The CDR3 nucleotides are TGTGCCAGCAGCTTGACTAGCGGAGGGGTCAATGAGCAGTTCTTC. Its translation is CASSLTSGGVNEQFF.

V gene TRBV5-1 combines with J gene TRBJ1-5, with 7 bases identical to TRBD1. Germline CDR1 and CDR2: SGHRS and YFSETQ. The CDR3 extends over 14 amino acids. Unmatched junction bases numbered 5, after V lost 2 bases and J lost 6 bases. CDR3 coding DNA: TGCGCCAGCAGCTTCACAGGGGAGGGTCAGCCCCAGCATTTT. Protein sequence: CASSFTGEGQPQHF. Full variable domain (outside the CDR3, taken from reference TRBV5-1 and TRBJ1-5): KAGVTQTPRYLIKTRGQQVTLSCSPISGHRSVSWYQQTPGQGLQFLFEYFSETQRNKGNFPGRFSGRQFSNSRSEMNVSTLELGDSALYLCASSFTGEGQPQHFGDGTRLSIL.

V usage is TRBV3-1 (or the pseudogene TRBV3-2) and J usage is TRBJ1-2; TRBD1 might be the D (5 bases). Trimming cost V 0 bases and J 7 bases, with 15 bases left between them. CDR1 and CDR2 from the germline V gene are LGHDT and YNNKEL (reference sequence). CDR3 length equals 15 residues. The CDR3 DNA follows: TGTGCCAGCAGCCAAGAGAGTAAGGGACGGTTTGGCTACACCTTC. Translating gives CASSQESKGRFGYTF.

The rearrangement uses TRBV27 and TRBJ2-2; 10 positions agree with TRBD1. V lost 5 bases, J lost 4 bases, and 10 bases stayed unmatched. There are 17 residues in the CDR3. Germline V lookup: CDR1 MNHEY, CDR2 SMNVEV (reference sequence). CDR3 amino acids: CASSTRDRGLVTGELFF. The DNA of the CDR3 is TGTGCCAGCAGTACCCGGGACAGGGGCCTTGTCACCGGGGAGCTGTTTTTT.

V usage is TRBV4-2 and J usage is TRBJ2-5, with D possibly matching TRBD1 (5 bases). Germline V gene sequence: CDR1 LGHNA, CDR2 YNFKEQ. Between the trimmed V and J ends, which lost 4 bases and 0 bases, there was a span of 9 bases. CDR3 length: 14 residues. CDR3 residues: CASSPREYQETQYF. The CDR3 DNA reads as TGTGCCAGCAGCCCCAGGGAATACCAAGAGACCCAGTACTTC.

The chain is built from TRBV18 and TRBJ2-7, with D tentatively TRBD2 (6 bases). The V and J ends lost 3 bases and 0 bases respectively, with 9 bases between them. The CDR3 has 14 amino acids. In germline, CDR1 is KGHSH, CDR2 LQKENI. The CDR3 reads CASSPGTVSYEQYF. The CDR3 DNA sequence: TGTGCCAGCTCACCTGGGACTGTCTCCTACGAGCAGTACTTC.

This rearrangement joins TRBV7-2 to TRBJ1-2; 9 bases map to TRBD1. Germline V lookup: CDR1 SGHTA, CDR2 FQGNSA. Unmatched junction bases numbered 3, after V lost 6 bases and J lost 4 bases. The CDR3 is 13 amino acids. The CDR3 loop is CASSRQGGYGYTF. CDR3 nucleotide sequence: TGTGCCAGCAGTCGACAGGGGGGCTATGGCTACACCTTC. Variable domain in full (rest from reference TRBV7-2 and TRBJ1-2): GAGVSQSPSNKVTEKGKDVELRCDPISGHTALYWYRQSLGQGLEFLIYFQGNSAPDKSGLPSDRFSAERTGGSVSTLTIQRTQQEDSAVYLCASSRQGGYGYTFGSGTRLTVV.

The chain links TRBV6-5 to TRBJ1-5; unclear D gene. CDR3 length: 13 amino acids. Germline CDR1 and CDR2: MNHEY and SVGAGI. V lost 7 bases and J lost 4, with 11 bases in between. DNA of the CDR3: TGTGCCAGCACGGGCGGACCAAATCAGCCCCAGCATTTT. This gives the protein CASTGGPNQPQHF.

The gene calls are TRBV28 and TRBJ1-2; the D is unclear. From germline, CDR1 is MDHEN and CDR2 SYDVKM. Trimming shortened V by 5 bases and J by 7 bases, and 14 bases separated the two germline ends. The CDR3 spans 13 residues. The CDR3 loop is CASSQPPTTGYTF. CDR3 coding DNA: TGTGCCAGCAGTCAGCCCCCAACTACTGGCTACACCTTC.

The V call is TRBV27, the J call TRBJ2-3, with 11 nucleotides matching TRBD2. J gave up 4 bases and V 2 bases, and 2 bases lay outside the gene matches. The CDR3 is made up of 15 amino acids. The germline V gene has CDR1 MNHEY and CDR2 SMNVEV (reference sequence). The CDR3 reads CASSLIAGGADTQYF. The CDR3 DNA reads as TGTGCCAGCAGTTTAATAGCGGGAGGGGCAGATACGCAGTATTTT.

This chain links TRBV19 with TRBJ2-5, with 11 nucleotides matching TRBD1. The CDR3 contains 16 residues. The J segment lost 3 bases and the V segment lost 5 bases, leaving 8 bases of the junction unmatched. The germline V gene encodes CDR1 LNHDA and CDR2 SQIVND (reference sequence). The CDR3 nucleotides read TGTGCCAGTAGTTTTGGACAGGGGGCCCTTGAAGAGACCCAGTACTTC. As protein: CASSFGQGALEETQYF. Variable domain in full (rest from reference TRBV19 and TRBJ2-5): DGGITQSPKYLFRKEGQNVTLSCEQNLNHDAMYWYRQDPGQGLRLIYYSQIVNDFQKGDIAEGYSVSREKKESFPLTVTSAQKNPTAFYLCASSFGQGALEETQYFGPGTRLLVL.